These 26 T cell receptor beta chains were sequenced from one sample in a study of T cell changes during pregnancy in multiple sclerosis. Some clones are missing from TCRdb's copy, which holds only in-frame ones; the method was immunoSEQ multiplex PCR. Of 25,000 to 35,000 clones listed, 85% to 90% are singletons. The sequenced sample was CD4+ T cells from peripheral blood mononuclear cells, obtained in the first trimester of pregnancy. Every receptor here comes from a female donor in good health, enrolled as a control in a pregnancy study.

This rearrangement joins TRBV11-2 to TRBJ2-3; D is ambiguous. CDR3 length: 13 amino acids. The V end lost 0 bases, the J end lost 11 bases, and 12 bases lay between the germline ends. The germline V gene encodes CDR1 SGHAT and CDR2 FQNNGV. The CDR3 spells CASSLDTLPVQYF. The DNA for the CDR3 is TGTGCCAGCAGCTTAGATACTCTCCCGGTGCAGTATTTT.

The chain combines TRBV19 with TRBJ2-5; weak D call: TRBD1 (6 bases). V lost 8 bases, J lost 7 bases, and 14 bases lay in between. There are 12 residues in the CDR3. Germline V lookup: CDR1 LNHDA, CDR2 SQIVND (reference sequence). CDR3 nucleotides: TGTGCCAGTGCGGACAGTCCAACGACCCAGTACTTC. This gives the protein CASADSPTTQYF.

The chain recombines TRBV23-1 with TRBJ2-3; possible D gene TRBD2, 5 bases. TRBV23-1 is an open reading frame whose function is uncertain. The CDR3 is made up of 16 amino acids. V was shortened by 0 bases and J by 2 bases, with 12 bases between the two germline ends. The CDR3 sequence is CASSQSEVMTTDTQYF. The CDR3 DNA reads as TGCGCCAGCAGTCAATCGGAGGTTATGACCACAGATACGCAGTATTTT.

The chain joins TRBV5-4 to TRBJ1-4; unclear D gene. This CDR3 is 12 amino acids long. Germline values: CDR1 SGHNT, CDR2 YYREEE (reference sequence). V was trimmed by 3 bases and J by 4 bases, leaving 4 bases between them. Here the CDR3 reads CASSSYNEKLFF. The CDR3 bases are TGTGCCAGCAGCTCCTATAATGAAAAACTGTTTTTT.

Written as DNA, the CDR3 is TGTGCCAGCAGTACGGGGGGGGGAGCAAATCAGCCCCAGCATTTT. It yields the protein CASSTGGGANQPQHF. This chain joins TRBV28 and TRBJ1-5; perhaps TRBD1 as D (5 bases). The CDR3 contains 15 residues. The germline V gene encodes CDR1 MDHEN and CDR2 SYDVKM. Trimming cost V 5 bases and J 4 bases, with 15 bases left between them.

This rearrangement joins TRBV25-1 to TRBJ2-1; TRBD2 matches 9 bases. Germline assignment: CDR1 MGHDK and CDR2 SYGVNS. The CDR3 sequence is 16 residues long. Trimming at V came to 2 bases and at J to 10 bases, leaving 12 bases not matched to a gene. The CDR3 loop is CASSEGRIAGAREQFF. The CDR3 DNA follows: TGTGCCAGCAGTGAAGGTAGGATAGCGGGAGCACGAGAGCAGTTCTTC. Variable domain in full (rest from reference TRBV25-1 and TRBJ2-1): EADIYQTPRYLVIGTGKKITLECSQTMGHDKMYWYQQDPGMELHLIHYSYGVNSTEKGDLSSESTVSRIRTEHFPLTLESARPSHTSQYLCASSEGRIAGAREQFFGPGTRLTVL.

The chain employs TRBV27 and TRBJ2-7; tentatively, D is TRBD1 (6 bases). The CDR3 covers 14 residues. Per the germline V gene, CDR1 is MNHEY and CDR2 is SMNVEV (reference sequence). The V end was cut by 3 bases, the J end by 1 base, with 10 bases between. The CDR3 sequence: CASSLSRGSYEQYF. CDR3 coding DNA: TGTGCCAGCAGTTTGTCCAGGGGATCCTACGAGCAGTACTTC.

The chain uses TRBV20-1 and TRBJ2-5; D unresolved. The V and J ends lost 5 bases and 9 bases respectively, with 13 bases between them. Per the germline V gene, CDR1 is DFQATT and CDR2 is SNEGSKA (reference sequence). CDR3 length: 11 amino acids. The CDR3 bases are TGCAGTGCTCTTGAGGTATCGGCCCAGTACTTC. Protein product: CSALEVSAQYF.

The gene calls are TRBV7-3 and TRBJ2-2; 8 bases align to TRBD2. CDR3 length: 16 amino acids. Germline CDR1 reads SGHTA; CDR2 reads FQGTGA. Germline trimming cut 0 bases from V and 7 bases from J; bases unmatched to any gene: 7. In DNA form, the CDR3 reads TGTGCCAGCAGCTTAACGTCTCAAGCGGGAGACGGGGAGCTGTTTTTT. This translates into CASSLTSQAGDGELFF.

CDR3 amino acids: CASREDRGGEQFF. CDR3 in DNA: TGTGCCAGCAGAGAGGACAGGGGGGGTGAGCAGTTCTTC. This rearrangement joins TRBV2 to TRBJ2-1; TRBD1 matches 10 bases. Trimming removed 6 bases from V and 9 bases from J; junction bases left unmatched: 5. This CDR3 has 13 residues. Germline V CDR1 and CDR2: SNHLY, FYNNEI.

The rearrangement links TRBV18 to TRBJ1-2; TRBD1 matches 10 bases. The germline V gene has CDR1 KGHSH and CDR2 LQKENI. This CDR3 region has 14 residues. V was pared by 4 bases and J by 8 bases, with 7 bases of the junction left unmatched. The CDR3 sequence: CASSQADRGQGYTF. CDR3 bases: TGTGCCAGCTCACAAGCCGACAGGGGGCAGGGCTACACCTTC.

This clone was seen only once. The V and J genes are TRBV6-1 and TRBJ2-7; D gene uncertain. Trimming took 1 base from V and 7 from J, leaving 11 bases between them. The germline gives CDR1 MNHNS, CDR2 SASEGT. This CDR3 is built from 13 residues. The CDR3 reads CASSEGGLNEQYF. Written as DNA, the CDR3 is TGTGCCAGCAGTGAAGGAGGCTTGAATGAGCAGTACTTC.

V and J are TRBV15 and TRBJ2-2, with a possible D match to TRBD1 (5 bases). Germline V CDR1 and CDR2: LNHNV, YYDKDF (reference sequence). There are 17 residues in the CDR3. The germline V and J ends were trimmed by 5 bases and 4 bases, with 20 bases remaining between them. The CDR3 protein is CATSPEYSRASTGELFF. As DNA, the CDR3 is TGTGCCACCAGCCCGGAATATTCCAGGGCGAGCACCGGGGAGCTGTTTTTT.

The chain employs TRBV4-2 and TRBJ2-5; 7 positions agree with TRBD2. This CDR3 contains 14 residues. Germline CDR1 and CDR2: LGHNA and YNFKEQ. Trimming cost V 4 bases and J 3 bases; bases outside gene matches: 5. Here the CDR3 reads CASSPDLAEETQYF. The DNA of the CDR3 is TGTGCCAGCAGCCCCGATCTAGCGGAAGAGACCCAGTACTTC.

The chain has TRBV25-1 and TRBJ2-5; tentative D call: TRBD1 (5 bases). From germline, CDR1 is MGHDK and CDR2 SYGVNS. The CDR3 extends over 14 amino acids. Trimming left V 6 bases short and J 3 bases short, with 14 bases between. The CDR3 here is CASSADKDKETQYF. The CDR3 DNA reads TGTGCCAGCAGCGCGGACAAGGATAAAGAGACCCAGTACTTC. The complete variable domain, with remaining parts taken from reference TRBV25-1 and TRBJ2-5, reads EADIYQTPRYLVIGTGKKITLECSQTMGHDKMYWYQQDPGMELHLIHYSYGVNSTEKGDLSSESTVSRIRTEHFPLTLESARPSHTSQYLCASSADKDKETQYFGPGTRLLVL.

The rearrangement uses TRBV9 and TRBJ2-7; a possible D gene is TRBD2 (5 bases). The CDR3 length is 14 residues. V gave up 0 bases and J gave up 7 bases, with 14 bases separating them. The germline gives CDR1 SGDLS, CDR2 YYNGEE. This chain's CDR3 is CASSVGNRAGEQYF. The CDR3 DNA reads TGTGCCAGCAGCGTAGGGAACCGGGCGGGTGAGCAGTACTTC.

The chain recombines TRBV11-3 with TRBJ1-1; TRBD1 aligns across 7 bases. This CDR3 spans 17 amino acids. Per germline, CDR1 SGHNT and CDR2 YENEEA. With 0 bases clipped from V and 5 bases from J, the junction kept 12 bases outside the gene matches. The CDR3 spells CASSLDLTTGDGTEAFF. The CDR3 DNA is TGTGCCAGCAGCTTAGATCTCACAACAGGGGATGGGACTGAAGCTTTCTTT.

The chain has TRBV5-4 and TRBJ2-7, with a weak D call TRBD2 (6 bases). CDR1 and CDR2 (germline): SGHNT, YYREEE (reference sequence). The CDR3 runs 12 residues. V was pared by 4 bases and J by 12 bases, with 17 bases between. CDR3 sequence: CASSGLSEGRYF. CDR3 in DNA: TGTGCCAGCAGCGGACTTTCGGAGGGTCGGTACTTC.

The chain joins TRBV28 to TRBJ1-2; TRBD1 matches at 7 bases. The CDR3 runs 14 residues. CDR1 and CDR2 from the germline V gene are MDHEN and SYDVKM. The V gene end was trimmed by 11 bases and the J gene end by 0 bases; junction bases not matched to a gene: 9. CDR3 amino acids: CAAWDSLTNYGYTF. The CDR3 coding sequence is TGTGCCGCATGGGACAGTCTTACTAACTATGGCTACACCTTC.

The CDR3 sequence: CASRLPSGTGSYEQYF. The CDR3 DNA sequence: TGTGCAAGTCGCTTACCATCCGGGACAGGGAGTTACGAGCAGTACTTC. The chain is built from TRBV12-2 and TRBJ2-7; TRBD1 is taken as the D call from the table, unchecked against the DNA. TRBV12-2 is tagged as a pseudogene. This CDR3 region has 16 residues.

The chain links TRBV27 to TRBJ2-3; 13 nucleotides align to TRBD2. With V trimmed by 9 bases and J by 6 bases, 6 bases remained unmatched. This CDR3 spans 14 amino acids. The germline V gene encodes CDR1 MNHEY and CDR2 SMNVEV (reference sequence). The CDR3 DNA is TGTGCCAGTCTGCGACTAGCGGGGGGTGATACGCAGTATTTT. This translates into CASLRLAGGDTQYF.

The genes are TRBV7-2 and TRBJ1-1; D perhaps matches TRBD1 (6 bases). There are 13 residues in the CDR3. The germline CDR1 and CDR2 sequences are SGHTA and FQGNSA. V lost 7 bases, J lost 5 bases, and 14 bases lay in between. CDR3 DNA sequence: TGTGCCAGCATCAAGCTACAGGGAACTGAAGCTTTCTTT. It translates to CASIKLQGTEAFF.

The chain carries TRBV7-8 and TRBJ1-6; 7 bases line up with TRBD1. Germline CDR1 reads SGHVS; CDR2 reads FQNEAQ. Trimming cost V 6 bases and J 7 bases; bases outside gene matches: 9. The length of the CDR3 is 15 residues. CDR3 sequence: CASRIAQGPNSPLHF. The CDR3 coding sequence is TGTGCCAGCAGGATAGCACAGGGGCCGAATTCACCCCTCCACTTT. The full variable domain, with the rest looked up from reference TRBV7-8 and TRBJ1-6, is GAGVSQSPRYKVAKRGQDVALRCDPISGHVSLFWYQQALGQGPEFLTYFQNEAQLDKSGLPSDRFFAERPEGSVSTLKIQRTQQEDSAVYLCASRIAQGPNSPLHFGNGTRLTVT.

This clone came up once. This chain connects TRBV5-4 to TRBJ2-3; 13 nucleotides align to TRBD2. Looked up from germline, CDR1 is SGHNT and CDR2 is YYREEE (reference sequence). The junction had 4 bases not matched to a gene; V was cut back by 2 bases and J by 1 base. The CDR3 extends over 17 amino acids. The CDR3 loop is CASSLKLAGGGTDTQYF. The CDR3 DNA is TGTGCCAGCAGCTTAAAACTAGCGGGGGGGGGCACAGATACGCAGTATTTT.

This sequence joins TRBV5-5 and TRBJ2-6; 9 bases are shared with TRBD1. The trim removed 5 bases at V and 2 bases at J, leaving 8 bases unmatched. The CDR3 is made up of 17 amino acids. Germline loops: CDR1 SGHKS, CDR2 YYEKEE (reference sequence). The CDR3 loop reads CASSLRDRDPGANVLTF. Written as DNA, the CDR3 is TGTGCCAGCAGTCTCCGGGACAGGGACCCTGGGGCCAACGTCCTGACTTTC. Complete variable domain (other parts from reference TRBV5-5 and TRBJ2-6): DAGVTQSPTHLIKTRGQQVTLRCSPISGHKSVSWYQQVLGQGPQFIFQYYEKEERGRGNFPDRFSARQFPNYSSELNVNALLLGDSALYLCASSLRDRDPGANVLTFGAGSRLTVL.

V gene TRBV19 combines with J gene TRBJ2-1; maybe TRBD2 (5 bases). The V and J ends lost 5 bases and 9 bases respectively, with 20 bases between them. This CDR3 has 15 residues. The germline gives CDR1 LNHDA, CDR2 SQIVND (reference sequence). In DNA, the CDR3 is TGTGCCAGTAGTCCCTTCCGAGGGAACCCCGGTGAGCAGTTCTTC. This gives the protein CASSPFRGNPGEQFF.